A single sample is the source of the 2 T cell receptor beta chains below, sequenced in a study of blood T cell repertoires in COVID-19. Libraries were prepared by immunoSEQ multiplex PCR; TCRdb keeps only in-frame clonotypes and omits some of them. The sample consists of 150,000 to 200,000 clones, about 75% of them appearing once. The material sequenced was peripheral blood. The source is a woman in her 50s with active or convalescent COVID-19.

CDR3 in DNA: TGTGCCAGCAGTACCCCGGGGAACTATGGCTACACCTTC. Its translation: CASSTPGNYGYTF. The chain joins TRBV5-6 to TRBJ1-2; no definite D call. CDR1 and CDR2 from the germline V gene are SGHDT and YYEEEE. V was trimmed by 5 bases and J by 2 bases, leaving 10 bases between them. The CDR3 is made up of 13 amino acids.

V is TRBV5-4 and J is TRBJ1-1; TRBD1 matches 11 bases. Germline CDR1 is SGHNT and CDR2 is YYREEE (reference sequence). The ends lost 4 bases at V and 2 bases at J; junction bases unmatched: 4. The CDR3 length is 15 residues. CDR3 sequence (DNA): TGTGCCAGCAGCGTACGGACAGGGGGCAACACTGAAGCTTTCTTT. It yields the protein CASSVRTGGNTEAFF.